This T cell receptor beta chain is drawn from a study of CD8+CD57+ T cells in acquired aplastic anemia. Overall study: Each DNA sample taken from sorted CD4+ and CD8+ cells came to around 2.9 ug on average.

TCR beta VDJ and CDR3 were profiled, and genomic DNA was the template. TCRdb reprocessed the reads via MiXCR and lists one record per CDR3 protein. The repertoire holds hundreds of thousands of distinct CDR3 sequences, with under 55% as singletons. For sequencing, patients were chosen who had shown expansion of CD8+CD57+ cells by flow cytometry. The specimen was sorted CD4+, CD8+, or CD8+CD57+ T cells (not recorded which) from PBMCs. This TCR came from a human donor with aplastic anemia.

The CDR3 here is CASSSGTDYEKLFF. CDR3 coding DNA: TGTGCCAGCAGCTCTGGGACAGACTATGAAAAACTGTTTTTT. The gene calls are TRBV25-1 and TRBJ1-4; 7 bases align to TRBD1. The CDR3 contains 14 residues. Trimming cost V 6 bases and J 6 bases; bases outside gene matches: 7. Germline V gene data show CDR1 as MGHDK and CDR2 as SYGVNS.